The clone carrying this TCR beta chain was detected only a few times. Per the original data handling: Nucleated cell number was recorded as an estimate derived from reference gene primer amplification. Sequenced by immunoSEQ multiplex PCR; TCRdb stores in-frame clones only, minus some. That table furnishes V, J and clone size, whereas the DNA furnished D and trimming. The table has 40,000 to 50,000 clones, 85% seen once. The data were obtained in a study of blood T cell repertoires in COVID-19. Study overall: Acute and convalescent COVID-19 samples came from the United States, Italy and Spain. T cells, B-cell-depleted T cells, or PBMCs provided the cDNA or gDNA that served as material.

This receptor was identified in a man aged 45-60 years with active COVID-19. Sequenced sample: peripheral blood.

The CDR3 DNA sequence: TGTGCCAGCAGTTGGGATATAGCGGGAGAAGACGAGCAGTACTTC. As protein: CASSWDIAGEDEQYF. This chain joins TRBV6-6 and TRBJ2-7; 9 positions agree with TRBD2. Germline V gene sequence: CDR1 MNHNY, CDR2 SVGAGI (reference sequence). The CDR3 is made up of 15 amino acids. V lost 4 bases, J lost 5 bases, and 9 bases stayed unmatched.